This T cell receptor (beta chain) originates from a study of control samples from healthy donors and cancer patients. Assay: immunoSEQ multiplex PCR; the TCRdb copy retains only in-frame clones and omits some. The sample holds about 140,000 clones; roughly 94% are singletons and the top ten take approximately 14%. Germline values: CDR1 LNHDA, CDR2 SQIVND (reference sequence). The CDR3 is made up of 12 amino acids. V was pared by 5 bases and J by 6 bases, with 10 bases between. Input material: blood. The genes are TRBV19 and TRBJ1-1; D gene uncertain. This clonotype was obtained from a man aged 35-49 years in good health. The CDR3 bases are TGTGCCAGTAGTCATGACACCGCTGAAGCTTTCTTT. Translating it yields CASSHDTAEAFF.